Below are 2 T cell receptor beta chains sequenced from a single sample in a study of T-cell reconstitution after alpha-beta-depleted transplantation in children. TCRbeta library preparation incorporated unique molecular identifiers. TCRdb processed the PCR reads anew with MiXCR; each CDR3 protein has one entry. The sample records approximately 130,000 distinct CDR3 sequences, about 9.6% being singletons. This material consisted of PBMCs, mostly from graft donor cells, taken 180 days after TCRalphabeta/CD19-depleted stem cell transplant. These receptors all come from a girl under three years old who had a stem cell transplant for combined immunodeficiency, so the T cells may come from the graft donor.

This clonotype showed up just a few times. This sequence joins TRBV7-2 and TRBJ2-7; perhaps TRBD2 as D (5 bases). This CDR3 has 14 residues. Trimming removed 1 base at V and 7 bases at J, with 14 bases between. Germline loops: CDR1 SGHTA, CDR2 FQGNSA. As DNA, the CDR3 is TGTGCCAGCAGCTTAGGAGTGGCACCGGGAGAGCAGTACTTC. It yields the protein CASSLGVAPGEQYF.

A remark on this clonotype: At one of its ends the junction is not consistent with the germline gene, which may arise from a read error. The chain carries TRBV20-1 and TRBJ2-3; 11 bases fit TRBD2. The CDR3 runs 15 residues. CDR1 and CDR2 (germline): DFQATT, SNEGSKA (reference sequence). The CDR3 DNA follows: TGCAGTGCTGATATAGCGGGGGGGAGCACAGATGCGCAGTATTTT. Protein: CSADIAGGSTDAQYF.